This entry is about one TCR beta chain. The data derive from a study of shared clonotypes between healthy human individuals. J lost 6 bases, V lost 5 bases, and 16 bases had no gene match. Germline V CDR1 and CDR2: SGHTA, FQGNSA. The CDR3 contains 16 residues. Sequencing was performed with immunoSEQ multiplex PCR; in TCRdb, only in-frame clones are kept and a portion is missing. The data show some 2,500,000 clones, roughly 93% seen once. The J gene is TRBJ2-7, the V gene TRBV7-2, with 7 bases fitting TRBD1. Sequencing was performed on naive CD4+ T cells from PBMCs. Subset defined: CD45RA+ positively selected. The TCR sequence derives from a man aged 18-30 years in good health. Some clones in this sample may be carry-over from other donors' samples. The CDR3 reads CASSRRQGLNLGEQYF. CDR3 DNA sequence: TGTGCCAGCAGCCGGAGACAGGGTCTGAATTTGGGCGAGCAGTACTTC. The variable domain in full, with the rest retrieved from reference TRBV7-2 and TRBJ2-7, is GAGVSQSPSNKVTEKGKDVELRCDPISGHTALYWYRQSLGQGLEFLIYFQGNSAPDKSGLPSDRFSAERTGGSVSTLTIQRTQQEDSAVYLCASSRRQGLNLGEQYFGPGTRLTVT.